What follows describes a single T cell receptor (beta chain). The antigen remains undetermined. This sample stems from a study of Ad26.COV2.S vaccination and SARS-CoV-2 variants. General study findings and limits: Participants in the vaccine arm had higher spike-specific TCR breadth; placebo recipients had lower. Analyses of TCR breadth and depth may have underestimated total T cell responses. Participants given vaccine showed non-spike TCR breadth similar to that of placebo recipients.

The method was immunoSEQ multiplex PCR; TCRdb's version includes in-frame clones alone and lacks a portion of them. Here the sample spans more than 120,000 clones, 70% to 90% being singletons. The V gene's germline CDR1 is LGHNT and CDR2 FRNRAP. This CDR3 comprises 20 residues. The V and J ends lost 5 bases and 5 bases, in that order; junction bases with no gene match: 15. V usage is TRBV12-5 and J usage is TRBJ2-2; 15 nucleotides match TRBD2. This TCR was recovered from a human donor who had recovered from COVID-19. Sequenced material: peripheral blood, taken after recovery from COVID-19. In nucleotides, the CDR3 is TGTGCTAGTGGTCTATTTGAACCGGGACTAGCGGGGGGCGAGACCGGGGAGCTGTTTTTT. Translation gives CASGLFEPGLAGGETGELFF.